The 27 T cell receptor beta chains below were found in one sample sequenced in a study of cytomegalovirus exposure and HLA in healthy donors. In the PCR, 60 Vbeta and 13 Jbeta primers were used. Here immunoSEQ multiplex PCR was the method, and the copy in TCRdb shows in-frame clones only, minus some. The sample lists fewer than 120,000 clones; around 80% were seen once. What was sequenced was PBMCs. The receptors shown here come from a man aged 30 to 45 in good health and CMV-seropositive.

This clone has just one count. V is TRBV7-6 and J is TRBJ1-3, with 10 bases fitting TRBD1. The CDR3 is made up of 18 amino acids. Germline CDR1 and CDR2: SGHVS and FNYEAQ. V dropped 5 bases and J dropped 4; count of bases not matched to a gene: 14. CDR3 bases: TGTGCCAGCAGCCCAACCCCATGGACAGGGGGATTGGGAAACACCATATATTTT. Amino acids: CASSPTPWTGGLGNTIYF. The whole variable domain, filled in from reference TRBV7-6 and TRBJ1-3, reads GAGVSQSPRYKVTKRGQDVALRCDPISGHVSLYWYRQALGQGPEFLTYFNYEAQQDKSGLPNDRFSAERPEGSISTLTIQRTEQRDSAMYRCASSPTPWTGGLGNTIYFGEGSWLTVV.

V usage is TRBV2 and J usage is TRBJ1-3, with 7 nucleotides matching TRBD1. The CDR3 runs to 14 residues. Germline V CDR1 and CDR2: SNHLY, FYNNEI. J gave up 0 bases and V 8 bases, and 4 bases lay outside the gene matches. CDR3 in DNA: TGTGCCAGCTTACGGACAGGCTCTGGAAACACCATATATTTT. It translates to CASLRTGSGNTIYF.

The chain has TRBV5-6 and TRBJ1-3; TRBD1 agrees at 11 bases. This CDR3 has 16 residues. Germline-derived CDR1 and CDR2 are SGHDT and YYEEEE. The trim removed 4 bases at V and 4 bases at J, leaving 7 bases unmatched. The CDR3: CASSPDRGLIGNTIYF. The CDR3 nucleotides are TGTGCCAGCAGCCCGGACAGGGGGCTGATCGGAAACACCATATATTTT. Filled out from reference TRBV5-6 and TRBJ1-3, the complete variable domain reads DAGVTQSPTHLIKTRGQQVTLRCSPKSGHDTVSWYQQALGQGPQFIFQYYEEEERQRGNFPDRFSGHQFPNYSSELNVNALLLGDSALYLCASSPDRGLIGNTIYFGEGSWLTVV.

This clone was picked up a small number of times. The V gene is TRBV4-1, the J gene TRBJ2-7, with D tentatively TRBD2 (6 bases). Germline-derived CDR1 and CDR2 are MGHRA and YSYEKL. The V and J ends lost 0 bases and 2 bases respectively, with 11 bases between them. CDR3 size: 15 residues. In DNA, the CDR3 is TGCGCCAGCAGCCAAGACCGGGACTTTCCCTACGAGCAGTACTTC. Translation: CASSQDRDFPYEQYF.

This clone was found once. Other DNA sequences in the sample encode the same CDR3. This rearrangement joins TRBV5-4 to TRBJ2-5, with D unclear. CDR1 and CDR2 from the germline V gene are SGHNT and YYREEE (reference sequence). The CDR3 totals 13 residues. The V and J ends lost 0 bases and 1 base respectively, with 4 bases between them. The chain's CDR3 is CASSLDSQETQYF. The CDR3, as DNA: TGTGCCAGCAGCTTGGACAGCCAAGAGACCCAGTACTTC.

This clone was counted once. V is TRBV15 and J is TRBJ1-4; a weak D match, TRBD1 (6 bases). Germline V gene lookup returns CDR1 LNHNV and CDR2 YYDKDF (reference sequence). Trimming pared 3 bases from V and 7 bases from J, leaving 18 bases between. The CDR3 length is 16 residues. Here the CDR3 reads CATSRSLGGGSEKLFF. DNA for the CDR3: TGTGCCACCAGCAGGTCCCTGGGGGGGGGCTCTGAAAAACTGTTTTTT.

V gene TRBV12-1 combines with J gene TRBJ1-5. TRBV12-1 is designated a pseudogene. CDR3 length: 13 residues. The CDR3 reads CASSSVENQPQHF. CDR3 coding DNA: TGTGCCAGCAGCTCCGTGGAGAATCAGCCCCAGCATTTT.

The chain couples TRBV5-1 to TRBJ1-1, with D maybe TRBD1 (6 bases). This CDR3 is 15 amino acids long. V dropped 2 bases and J dropped 3 bases, with 14 bases sitting between them. Germline CDR1 and CDR2: SGHRS and YFSETQ. CDR3 in amino acids: CASSFIQGPDTEAFF. The DNA for the CDR3 is TGCGCCAGCAGCTTCATCCAGGGGCCGGACACTGAAGCTTTCTTT. The variable domain in full, with the rest retrieved from reference TRBV5-1 and TRBJ1-1, is KAGVTQTPRYLIKTRGQQVTLSCSPISGHRSVSWYQQTPGQGLQFLFEYFSETQRNKGNFPGRFSGRQFSNSRSEMNVSTLELGDSALYLCASSFIQGPDTEAFFGQGTRLTVV.

The gene calls are TRBV6-6 and TRBJ1-6; D is unclear. Trimming removed 11 bases at V and 6 bases at J, with 14 bases between. CDR3 length equals 13 residues. The germline V gene encodes CDR1 MNHNY and CDR2 SVGAGI (reference sequence). CDR3 DNA sequence: TGTGCCGGTAGGACTAGTTTTAATTCACCCCTCCACTTT. Amino acids: CAGRTSFNSPLHF.

The rearrangement joins TRBV7-7 to TRBJ2-1, with TRBD2 as a possible D gene (6 bases). This CDR3 is built from 15 residues. The V and J ends lost 2 bases and 2 bases respectively, with 10 bases between them. Looked up from germline, CDR1 is SSHAT and CDR2 is FNYEAQ (reference sequence). The CDR3 sequence: CASSLIAGPYNEQFF. The DNA for the CDR3 is TGTGCCAGCAGCTTAATCGCGGGGCCCTACAATGAGCAGTTCTTC.

The chain links TRBV5-5 to TRBJ2-7; 7 bases are a match to TRBD2. Germline loops: CDR1 SGHKS, CDR2 YYEKEE (reference sequence). The CDR3 sequence is 14 residues long. Losses at the gene ends were 4 bases for V and 2 bases for J; bases not matched to a gene: 6. The CDR3 coding sequence is TGTGCCAGCAGCGGGGACTATTCGGCCTACGAGCAGTACTTC. Translating it yields CASSGDYSAYEQYF.

The chain carries TRBV25-1 and TRBJ2-5, with a tentative D call TRBD2 (5 bases). The closer fit of TRBJ2-7 to the DNA end suggests the J call may be wrong. This CDR3 region has 17 residues. In germline, CDR1 is MGHDK, CDR2 SYGVNS. The CDR3 loop is CASSESLAGLPYVEQYF. The CDR3 DNA reads as TGTGCCAGCAGTGAATCCTTGGCGGGCCTGCCCTATGTCGAGCAGTACTTC.

V usage is TRBV30 and J usage is TRBJ2-1; 10 bases are shared with TRBD2. Germline lookup yields CDR1 GTSNPN and CDR2 SVGIG (reference sequence). This CDR3 spans 17 amino acids. Trimming cost V 1 base and J 0 bases; bases outside gene matches: 6. CDR3 sequence reads: CAWSGLAGVSSYNEQFF. CDR3 nucleotide sequence: TGTGCCTGGAGTGGGCTAGCGGGAGTTAGCTCCTACAATGAGCAGTTCTTC.

This clone was detected once. V is TRBV5-1 and J is TRBJ1-2; 7 bases match TRBD1. The germline V gene has CDR1 SGHRS and CDR2 YFSETQ. The CDR3 consists of 14 residues. J lost 4 bases, V lost 4 bases, and 7 bases had no gene match. The CDR3 DNA reads TGCGCCAGCAGCCCAGATGGACAGGTCTATGGCTACACCTTC. Amino acid sequence: CASSPDGQVYGYTF.

Worth noting for this clone: Other DNA sequences in this sample translate to the same CDR3. V usage is TRBV19 and J usage is TRBJ1-5; no definite D call. Germline V CDR1 and CDR2: LNHDA, SQIVND (reference sequence). V lost 3 bases and J lost 6, with 15 bases in between. This CDR3 contains 15 residues. The chain's CDR3 is CASSIGGSLAQPQHF. The CDR3 region has the DNA TGTGCCAGTAGTATTGGTGGCTCTTTGGCTCAGCCCCAGCATTTT.

This chain connects TRBV5-1 to TRBJ2-1, with 8 bases fitting TRBD2. This CDR3 region has 15 residues. The germline CDR1 and CDR2 sequences are SGHRS and YFSETQ. V dropped 2 bases and J dropped 6; count of bases not matched to a gene: 7. CDR3 coding DNA: TGCGCCAGCAGCTTATCTGAGACTAGCGCCAATGAGCAGTTCTTC. Amino acid sequence: CASSLSETSANEQFF.

The genes are TRBV19 and TRBJ2-5; 7 bases agree with TRBD1. The CDR3 consists of 16 residues. With V trimmed by 6 bases and J by 7 bases, 17 bases remained unmatched. Germline V gene sequence: CDR1 LNHDA, CDR2 SQIVND (reference sequence). In DNA form, the CDR3 reads TGTGCCAGTAGCTCGGGACAGAGCTCCCGAAGTATGACCCAGTACTTC. Encoded protein: CASSSGQSSRSMTQYF.

This chain connects TRBV21-1 to TRBJ2-7; TRBD1 was called by the table and not checked on the DNA. TRBV21-1 is a recognized pseudogene. The CDR3 sequence is 11 residues long. DNA for the CDR3: TGTGCCAGCAGCCCTCGGGACAGGGAGTACTTC. It codes for CASSPRDREYF.

V is TRBV11-3 and J is TRBJ2-3; 14 bases are a match to TRBD2. V lost 1 base and J lost 2; bases outside the gene matches: 5. This CDR3 region has 18 residues. Germline CDR1 reads SGHNT; CDR2 reads YENEEA. The CDR3 here is CASSLGTSGGPYTDTQYF. CDR3 DNA sequence: TGTGCCAGCAGCTTAGGGACTAGCGGGGGGCCCTACACAGATACGCAGTATTTT.

This clone was picked up a small number of times. The chain recombines TRBV27 with TRBJ2-5; 8 bases match TRBD2. The CDR3 length is 17 residues. From germline, CDR1 is MNHEY and CDR2 SMNVEV (reference sequence). The V gene end was trimmed by 2 bases and the J gene end by 0 bases; junction bases not matched to a gene: 8. The CDR3 bases are TGTGCCAGCAGTTTACGGGGGGGCCGTTTGCACCAAGAGACCCAGTACTTC. Protein sequence: CASSLRGGRLHQETQYF.

The V gene is TRBV5-1, the J gene TRBJ2-3; 12 bases map to TRBD2. The CDR3 has 20 amino acids. Losses at the gene ends were 2 bases for V and 4 bases for J; bases not matched to a gene: 17. Germline-derived CDR1 and CDR2 are SGHRS and YFSETQ. CDR3 sequence: CASSFVPGLAGLGGADTQYF. The DNA of the CDR3 is TGCGCCAGCAGCTTTGTGCCGGGACTAGCGGGTCTGGGCGGCGCAGATACGCAGTATTTT.

This chain uses TRBV5-8 with TRBJ2-3; the D is unclear. Trimming left V 0 bases short and J 2 bases short, with 13 bases between. The CDR3 extends over 16 amino acids. From germline, CDR1 is SGHTS and CDR2 YDEGEE. This chain's CDR3 is CASSLVVRRNTDTQYF. DNA of the CDR3: TGTGCCAGCAGCTTGGTTGTCCGGCGGAACACAGATACGCAGTATTTT. Together with reference TRBV5-8 and TRBJ2-3, the CDR3 gives the full variable domain: EAGVTQSPTHLIKTRGQQATLRCSPISGHTSVYWYQQALGLGLQFLLWYDEGEERNRGNFPPRFSGRQFPNYSSELNVNALELEDSALYLCASSLVVRRNTDTQYFGPGTRLTVL.

The chain recombines TRBV6-4 with TRBJ2-3; TRBD1 matches at 7 bases. The CDR3 loop spans 15 amino acids. The V and J ends lost 6 bases and 3 bases, in that order; junction bases with no gene match: 9. Germline V CDR1 and CDR2: MRHNA, SNTAGT. This CDR3 reads CASSRTPQGTDTQYF. CDR3 DNA sequence: TGTGCCAGCAGCCGAACTCCACAGGGGACAGATACGCAGTATTTT.

V usage is TRBV10-3 and J usage is TRBJ2-1; 7 bases are a match to TRBD1. The CDR3 consists of 20 residues. Germline V gene sequence: CDR1 ENHRY, CDR2 SYGVKD. Trimming removed 3 bases from V and 1 base from J; junction bases left unmatched: 18. CDR3 nucleotides: TGTGCCATCAGTGAAGGAATTGGACAGGCTGGGTGGATGTCCTACAATGAGCAGTTCTTC. It is translated as CAISEGIGQAGWMSYNEQFF.

This clone was observed a handful of times. CDR3 residues: CASSSSGTPLSEAFF. The DNA of the CDR3 is TGCGCCAGCAGCTCCTCCGGGACACCCCTTTCTGAAGCTTTCTTT. The rearrangement links TRBV5-1 to TRBJ1-1; D is possibly TRBD1 (6 bases). Looked up from germline, CDR1 is SGHRS and CDR2 is YFSETQ. Trimming pared 3 bases from V and 6 bases from J, leaving 18 bases between. The CDR3 covers 15 residues.

The chain joins TRBV5-1 to TRBJ2-3; perhaps TRBD1 as D (6 bases). Germline V gene lookup returns CDR1 SGHRS and CDR2 YFSETQ. CDR3 length: 14 residues. V gave up 2 bases and J gave up 1 base, with 8 bases separating them. In nucleotides, the CDR3 is TGCGCCAGCAGCTTTAGACAGGGCACAGATACGCAGTATTTT. Its protein product is CASSFRQGTDTQYF.

The chain joins TRBV13 to TRBJ2-3, with 10 bases matching TRBD1. The trim removed 4 bases at V and 2 bases at J, leaving 9 bases unmatched. Germline CDR1 reads PRHDT; CDR2 reads FYEKMQ (reference sequence). The CDR3 is 17 residues long. The CDR3 region has the DNA TGTGCCAGCAGCTCGTCCGGGACAGGGGCGTTCACAGATACGCAGTATTTT. Translated, it gives CASSSSGTGAFTDTQYF.